This T cell receptor beta chain derives from a study of CD8+CD57+ T cells in acquired aplastic anemia. V was cut by 1 base and J by 8 bases, with 9 bases left in between. Germline lookup yields CDR1 LGHDT and CDR2 YNNKEL (reference sequence). This CDR3 is built from 14 residues. TCR beta VDJ and CDR3 profiling used genomic DNA as template. TCRdb reprocessed the reads via MiXCR and lists one record per CDR3 protein. The table records about 180,000 distinct CDR3 sequences, around 50% of them present only once. The table lists this clonotype with a count of one. Its antigen is not identified. General study findings and limits: The study identified roughly 31 CD8+ CDR3 sequences shared by patients and controls.

The patients chosen for sequencing had shown expansion of CD8+CD57+ cells (detected by flow cytometry). As a group, the patients uniformly had severe acquired aplastic anemia. The chain couples TRBV3-1 to TRBJ1-6; D is uncertain. This clonotype was obtained from a human donor with aplastic anemia. Sequencing used sorted CD4+, CD8+, or CD8+CD57+ T cells (not recorded which) from PBMCs. The CDR3 region has the DNA TGTGCCAGCAGCCAAGCGGGCGTCCATTCACCCCTCCACTTT. Translating gives CASSQAGVHSPLHF.